This note documents a single T cell receptor beta chain sequence. This specimen belongs to a study of blood T cell repertoires in COVID-19. In the study overall: Acute-phase and convalescent COVID-19 samples originated in the United States, Italy and Spain. The analysed material was cDNA or gDNA that came from T cells, B-cell-depleted T cells, or PBMCs.

The V gene end was trimmed by 5 bases and the J gene end by 5 bases; junction bases not matched to a gene: 9. In germline, CDR1 is LNHDA, CDR2 SQIVND (reference sequence). The CDR3 is 15 residues long. Original data processing: Using reference gene primer amplification, nucleated cell counts were estimated. Profiling relied on immunoSEQ multiplex PCR, and the TCRdb table lists in-frame clones only, not all of them. V and J calls and clone size are those listed in that table; D and trimming were worked out from the DNA. The data hold about 260,000 clones, with over 80% observed a single time. The sample comprised peripheral blood. This receptor was taken from a man aged 60 to 75 who had recovered from COVID-19. This chain connects TRBV19 to TRBJ1-1, with 9 nucleotides matching TRBD1. The CDR3 bases are TGTGCCAGTAGTGGGACAGGGCAAATGGGAACTGAAGCTTTCTTT. Translation: CASSGTGQMGTEAFF.